This T cell receptor (beta chain) was sequenced during a study of T cells in Graves' hyperthyroidism and ophthalmopathy (dated by TCRdb to about 2019). Study-wide context: Peripheral blood was collected at initial diagnosis, before any treatment. Whether ophthalmopathy could be predicted prospectively was tested in an independent validation cohort made up of roughly 19 hyperthyroidism patients plus 17 patients who later progressed to ophthalmopathy. For training and testing, the 80 to 100 patients in the discovery cohort were randomly divided in a 7:3 ratio. In addition, the study compared T-cell repertoires in thyroid tissue and in blood from several Graves' hyperthyroidism patients. TCR Vbeta CDR3 sequencing of some 140 peripheral blood samples (over 40 ophthalmopathy, 70 to 85 hyperthyroidism and roughly 17 progressor patients) is reported in the paper. TCR V-J signatures able to tell the groups apart were searched for in a discovery cohort of about a hundred patients, of whom over 40 had Graves' ophthalmopathy and 57 had stable Graves' hyperthyroidism. Following sampling, methimazole starting at 30 mg daily was given to hyperthyroidism patients, and high-dose intravenous methylprednisolone was given to ophthalmopathy patients. Study-wide conclusions, independent of this receptor: In cross-validation, a model built on a 13 V-J signature told ophthalmopathy apart from stable hyperthyroidism with 85% to 90% sensitivity and 81% to 82% specificity, and in testing the same model reached 80%/75%. During validation, the model predicted progression to ophthalmopathy a median of approximately 7 months ahead of onset, with approximately 70% sensitivity and about 75% specificity. Most expanded thyroid clonotypes (frequency above 0.001) were also detected in blood, a finding suggesting that blood repertoires may reflect thyroid immune responses. Sample size was not statistically predetermined, and blinding of investigators to group allocation was not performed.

Via the germline V gene, CDR1 is KGHDR and CDR2 SFDVKD. Trimming at the junction amounts to 7 bases on V and 3 bases on J, and the germline ends lie 12 bases apart. Including cysteine and phenylalanine, the CDR3 has 14 amino acids. Solely the CDR3 DNA is kept, with 42 bases framed from the first base. TCR beta CDR3 regions were amplified from RNA transcripts. The first round of RT-PCR for the TCR CDR3 was performed with the HTBI primer set and the Qiagen OneStep RT-PCR kit. The libraries were constructed in a second round of multiplex PCR and then size-selected and purified. Sequencing of the libraries was done on an Illumina HiSeq2000 using paired-end 100 bp reads. The authors' pipeline ran thus. Raw data were processed with SOAPnuke, discarding reads with adapters, uncalled bases, mean Phred below 15, or no exact constant-primer or identifier match. COPE v1.2.5 was used to merge high-quality paired reads, and clonotypes were defined as unique nucleotide sequences. MiTCR v1.1 was used to align clonotypes to the IMGT TRBV, TRBD and TRBJ reference segments. Only V-J combinations with frequency above 0.0001, covering 99.2% of repertoires, were analysed. The TCS score was defined as F50 (clonal expansion) divided by E x V (chaos), with BLOSUM62-based TCRdist calculated between CDR3 peptides within each V-J. Welch's t-statistics and random forest reduced 500 to 650 V-J features to 13, which were used in a naive Bayes classifier (R e1071). Thyroid-blood repertoire similarity was quantified with the Morisita-Horn index. TCRdb redid the processing of the public reads, applying fastp at Q25 and MiXCR, and retained in-frame beta chains. Every entry covers one CDR3 protein and lists the most common genes and DNA from its rows. For this entry, the V and J calls and clone size follow TCRdb and not the study's own pipeline. The table for this sample lists around 700,000 distinct CDR3 sequences; approximately 36% of them were counted only once. Together, the top ten hold around a third of the sample.

Note on this clonotype: Its recognized antigen is unknown. No base quality values were provided; no much bigger clone lies one nucleotide off.

A patient counted as having stable Graves' hyperthyroidism if no progression to ophthalmopathy occurred over 18 months of follow-up. Hyperthyroidism patients were aged 18 to 65 years and newly diagnosed, with disease duration of less than 2 months. Exclusion was applied to patients with uncontrolled infections, other autoimmune diseases, pregnancy or lactation. Clinical symptoms, serum thyroxine and TRAb, thyroid ultrasound, and orbital computed tomography formed the basis for the diagnoses. PBMCs were separated from approximately 9.9 ml of fresh peripheral blood using Ficoll-Paque density gradient centrifugation. Total RNA was extracted with Trizol reagent, and quality was checked on an Agilent 2100 Bioanalyzer.

The chain couples TRBV24-1 to TRBJ1-5, with the D segment identity uncertain. This clonotype was sampled from a woman in her thirties or forties with Graves' hyperthyroidism. The sequencing sample was made of blood. At the DNA level, the sequence is TGTGCCACCAGCTCTTCCCCTTACAATCAGCCCCAGCATTTT. Its protein reads: CATSSSPYNQPQHF.